This T cell receptor beta chain is from a study of blood T cells in healthy people across ages. Study information: In model experiments, template switching was able to capture about one barcoded beta molecule for every two T cells that were present.

It was with a sample-barcoded 5' primer and a J-beta primer mix that a second PCR of roughly 7 to 12 cycles was run. Each cDNA molecule, via a template-switch adaptor with 12 random nucleotides, was tagged. TCRdb independently ran MiXCR on the 5' RACE reads; one entry per CDR3 protein. The sample holds roughly 800,000 distinct CDR3 sequences, 58% seen once. As regards this clonotype: The antigen is not known.

Trimming took off 3 bases at V and 9 bases at J, with 9 bases between the two ends. CDR3 length: 12 residues. Per the germline V gene, CDR1 is SGHAT and CDR2 is FQDESV (reference sequence). Study findings and constraints: A strong correlation was found between TCR beta diversity and the percentage of naive T cells.

Per sample, a minimum of 6 million PBMCs were isolated. The source material was blood. The chain uses TRBV11-1 and TRBJ2-1; D may correspond to TRBD1 or TRBD2 (5 bases each). The TCR comes from a man aged 30 to 45 in good health. The CDR3 here is CASSLGDIEQFF. The CDR3 bases are TGTGCCAGCAGCTTGGGGGATATTGAGCAGTTCTTC. The variable domain in full, completed from reference TRBV11-1 and TRBJ2-1, reads EAEVAQSPRYKITEKSQAVAFWCDPISGHATLYWYRQILGQGPELLVQFQDESVVDDSQLPKDRFSAERLKGVDSTLKIQPAELGDSAMYLCASSLGDIEQFFGPGTRLTVL.